This is a list of T cell receptor beta chains from one sample in a study of T-cell reconstitution after alpha-beta-depleted transplantation in children. TCRdb re-called the PCR reads through MiXCR, storing one row per CDR3 protein. The sample has roughly 250,000 distinct CDR3 sequences, 6.5% to 9% seen once. This sample comprised PBMCs, mostly from graft donor cells, obtained 180 days after TCRalphabeta/CD19-depleted stem cell transplant. All receptors come from a male patient younger than 18 who had a stem cell transplant for acute lymphoblastic leukemia, so the T cells may come from the graft donor. CDR3s include the opening cysteine and the closing phenylalanine or tryptophan. A D gene is named only where the DNA matches it firmly. Clone size is shown for a subset of rows, as once, few, many or a class of expanded clone.

abundance: many; v_gene: TRBV12-3/TRBV12-4; j_gene: TRBJ1-2; d_gene: -; CDR3aa: CASRRAQGTHYGYTF; CDR3nt: TGTGCCAGCAGGCGGGCCCAGGGGACCCACTATGGCTACACCTTC
abundance: many; v_gene: TRBV6-2/TRBV6-3; j_gene: TRBJ2-2; d_gene: TRBD2; CDR3aa: CASLGIPSTSGRPTGELFF; CDR3nt: TGTGCCAGTCTAGGGATCCCCTCGACTAGCGGGAGACCCACCGGGGAGCTGTTTTTT
abundance: many; v_gene: TRBV7-8; j_gene: TRBJ2-2; d_gene: -; CDR3aa: CASSLGRRAGGELFF; CDR3nt: TGTGCCAGCAGCTTAGGCCGGCGGGCGGGCGGGGAGCTGTTTTTT
abundance: few; v_gene: TRBV7-9; j_gene: TRBJ2-7; d_gene: -; CDR3aa: CASSLRRDGYEQYF; CDR3nt: TGTGCCAGCAGCTTACGCAGGGATGGATACGAGCAGTACTTC
abundance: many; v_gene: TRBV28; j_gene: TRBJ1-4; d_gene: TRBD1; CDR3aa: CASSRGLFEKLFF; CDR3nt: TGTGCCAGCAGCAGGGGGCTGTTTGAAAAACTGTTTTTT
abundance: many; v_gene: TRBV29-1; j_gene: TRBJ2-3; d_gene: -; CDR3aa: CSVEDWLVGITDTQYF; CDR3nt: TGCAGCGTTGAAGATTGGCTAGTGGGGATAACAGATACGCAGTATTTT
abundance: many; v_gene: TRBV20-1; j_gene: TRBJ1-6; d_gene: -; CDR3aa: CSASRTGNSPLHF; CDR3nt: TGCAGTGCTAGTCGAACAGGAAATTCACCCCTCCACTTT
abundance: many; v_gene: TRBV4-3; j_gene: TRBJ2-4; d_gene: -; CDR3aa: CASSQDSAGEFVKNIQYF; CDR3nt: TGCGCCAGCAGCCAAGATTCGGCAGGGGAGTTTGTAAAAAACATTCAGTACTTC
abundance: many; v_gene: TRBV29-1; j_gene: TRBJ1-1; d_gene: -; CDR3aa: CSVHPWGSTEAFF; CDR3nt: TGCAGCGTTCACCCGTGGGGTTCCACTGAAGCTTTCTTT
abundance: many; v_gene: TRBV10-3; j_gene: TRBJ2-7; d_gene: -; CDR3aa: CAISETRGKQYF; CDR3nt: TGTGCCATCAGTGAGACAAGGGGAAAGCAGTACTTC
abundance: many; v_gene: TRBV12-3/TRBV12-4; j_gene: TRBJ2-3; d_gene: -; CDR3aa: CASSLLRDTQYF; CDR3nt: TGTGCCAGCAGTTTATTGAGAGATACGCAGTATTTT
abundance: many; v_gene: TRBV21-1; j_gene: TRBJ1-2; d_gene: -; CDR3aa: CASSKGQRANYGYTF; CDR3nt: TGTGCCAGCAGCAAGGGACAGCGCGCTAACTATGGCTACACCTTC
abundance: many; v_gene: TRBV5-1; j_gene: TRBJ2-1; d_gene: -; CDR3aa: CASSLNSNEQFF; CDR3nt: TGCGCCAGCAGCCTCAACAGTAATGAGCAGTTCTTC
abundance: many; v_gene: TRBV11-1; j_gene: TRBJ2-1; d_gene: -; CDR3aa: CASSWRQRNEQFF; CDR3nt: TGTGCCAGCAGTTGGAGACAGCGGAATGAGCAGTTCTTC
abundance: few; v_gene: TRBV12-3/TRBV12-4; j_gene: TRBJ2-7; d_gene: TRBD1; CDR3aa: CASSLNTGGPVYEQYF; CDR3nt: TGTGCCAGCAGTTTAAATACAGGGGGGCCCGTCTACGAGCAGTACTTC
abundance: many; v_gene: TRBV29-1; j_gene: TRBJ2-5; d_gene: -; CDR3aa: CSVVWAETQYF; CDR3nt: TGCAGCGTTGTATGGGCAGAGACCCAGTACTTC
abundance: many; v_gene: TRBV10-3; j_gene: TRBJ1-1; d_gene: -; CDR3aa: CAISPQVEVTEAFF; CDR3nt: TGTGCCATCAGTCCCCAGGTGGAAGTCACTGAAGCTTTCTTT
abundance: many; v_gene: TRBV7-6; j_gene: TRBJ2-4; d_gene: -; CDR3aa: CASSLALGPPSTKNIQYF; CDR3nt: TGTGCCAGCAGCTTAGCGCTCGGCCCACCCTCGACCAAAAACATTCAGTACTTC
abundance: many; v_gene: TRBV19; j_gene: TRBJ2-1; d_gene: TRBD1; CDR3aa: CASSISDRAHNEQFF; CDR3nt: TGTGCCAGTAGTATATCGGACAGGGCCCACAATGAGCAGTTCTTC
abundance: many; v_gene: TRBV12-3/TRBV12-4; j_gene: TRBJ2-7; d_gene: TRBD2; CDR3aa: CASSSGGSGGSSYEQYF; CDR3nt: TGTGCCAGCAGCTCCGGGGGGAGCGGGGGGTCCTCCTACGAGCAGTACTTC
abundance: -; v_gene: TRBV11-3; j_gene: TRBJ2-1; d_gene: TRBD2; CDR3aa: CASSLTPAGGRVF; CDR3nt: TGTGCCAGCAGCTTAACCCCAGCGGGAGGTAGGGTCTTC
abundance: many; v_gene: TRBV20-1; j_gene: TRBJ2-5; d_gene: TRBD1; CDR3aa: CSASIPGQGKETQYF; CDR3nt: TGCAGTGCTAGCATCCCAGGACAGGGCAAGGAGACCCAGTACTTC